Described below is a single TCR beta chain sequence and its context. The assay used was immunoSEQ (version v3.0), run at survey level. Sequencing used immunoSEQ multiplex PCR; TCRdb keeps in-frame clones, though not all of them. Of tens of thousands of clones listed, 80% to 90% are singletons. This sample was included in a study of long-term antiretroviral therapy in people with HIV. There are 16 residues in the CDR3. CDR1 and CDR2 (germline): SGHNT, YYREEE (reference sequence). Between the trimmed V and J ends, which lost 3 bases and 0 bases, there was a span of 13 bases. The sequence was obtained from a man aged 50 or older with HIV. The gene calls are TRBV5-4 and TRBJ2-1; no reliable D call. The material sequenced was unsorted PBMCs, taken 3 years after starting antiretroviral therapy. CDR3 loop: CASSSRDSSSYNEQFF. CDR3 coding DNA: TGTGCCAGCAGCTCGCGAGACTCGAGCTCCTACAATGAGCAGTTCTTC.